This TCR beta chain was recorded in a study of shared clonotypes between healthy human individuals. Study findings and constraints: Having only a few donors restricted how much genetic and exposure-history diversity was captured.

The CDR3 covers 12 residues. Trimming stripped 0 bases from V and 4 bases from J, with 3 bases between. CDR1 ENHRY and CDR2 SYGVKD come from the germline V gene. Naive CD8 cells lacked CD45RO and underwent positive selection for CCR7, leaving out terminally differentiated effector memory CD45RA+ cells. A word on this clone: The antigen is not known. The same CDR3 is also encoded by other DNA sequences in this sample.

TCRdb keeps only in-frame clones here, not all; method: immunoSEQ multiplex PCR. The sample lists about 1,800,000 clones, about 95% occurring once. The chain carries TRBV10-3 and TRBJ2-5; D uncertain. The clonotype was recovered from a man aged 18 to 30 in good health. The sequencing input was naive CD8+ T cells sorted from blood. CDR3 nucleotide sequence: TGTGCCATCAGTGAGTCTGGAGAGACCCAGTACTTC. Protein sequence: CAISESGETQYF.